One TCR beta chain is described in this entry. The sample originates from a study of control samples from healthy donors and cancer patients. The germline gives CDR1 SGHAT, CDR2 FQNNGV. Trimming removed 4 bases from V and 14 bases from J; junction bases left unmatched: 9. The CDR3 loop spans 14 amino acids. Profiling relied on immunoSEQ multiplex PCR, and the TCRdb table lists in-frame clones only, not all of them. Of roughly 95,000 clones listed, 92% are singletons. Sequenced input: blood. The chain recombines TRBV11-2 with TRBJ1-6, with 9 nucleotides matching TRBD1. This TCR came from a human donor in good health. The donor label of this sample is uncertain. CDR3 sequence: CASSSRDRALTLHF. The CDR3 DNA reads as TGTGCCAGCAGCTCCCGGGACAGGGCGCTTACCCTCCACTTT.